This section outlines one TCR beta chain sequence together with its context. Its antigen is not identified. Thyroid ultrasound, orbital computed tomography, clinical symptoms, and serum thyroxine and TRAb underpinned diagnoses. The data belong to a study of T cells in Graves' hyperthyroidism and ophthalmopathy. Study-wide points: Expanded thyroid clonotypes (above 0.001) were mostly also found in blood.

Researchers amplified the TCR beta CDR3 regions from RNA transcripts. The primer set for the first-round RT-PCR of the TCR CDR3 was HTBI. From the multiplex PCR reads, TCRdb called clonotypes with MiXCR, one entry per CDR3 protein. Here the sample spans 200,000 to 250,000 distinct CDR3 sequences, about 15% being singletons. The CDR3 runs to 14 residues. Germline V lookup: CDR1 LNHDA, CDR2 SQIVND (reference sequence). V was clipped by 10 bases and J by 1 base; unmatched bases: 6. The origin of this receptor is a man between 45 and 60 years old with Graves' hyperthyroidism. The chain links TRBV19 to TRBJ2-2, with 7 bases identical to TRBD1. Sequenced: blood. The CDR3 region is CAIGRDRNTGELFF. The CDR3 DNA reads TGTGCCATAGGCCGGGACAGGAACACCGGGGAGCTGTTTTTT.